These T cell receptor beta chains were read from a single sample in a study of cytomegalovirus exposure and HLA in healthy donors. Measured with immunoSEQ multiplex PCR; TCRdb has only the in-frame clones, and not every one. The sample has some 190,000 clones; 79% are singletons. Sequences were obtained from PBMCs. These receptors came from a woman aged 50 to 65 in good health and CMV-seronegative. The CDR3 runs from the conserved cysteine through the conserved F or W. A D gene is named only where the DNA matches it firmly. A clone size is listed for some rows: how often the clone was seen (once, few, many), or a class if it is expanded.

D	V	J	size	DNA	CDR3
TRBD1	TRBV5-1	TRBJ1-4	few	TGCGCCAGCAAAGCCCGGGACAGCACAACTAATGAAAAACTGTTTTTT	CASKARDSTTNEKLFF
TRBD2	TRBV9	TRBJ2-1	NA	TGTGCCAGCAGCGTGGGCGTAGCGGGGGCCTCCTACAATGAGCAGTTCTTC	CASSVGVAGASYNEQFF
NA	TRBV29-1	TRBJ2-1	NA	TGCAGCGTTGCCCCCAATCTCCGCGGTGGTGAGCAGTTCTTC	CSVAPNLRGGEQFF
TRBD1	TRBV7-2	TRBJ2-2	once	TGTGCCAGCAGCTCAGACACAGGGGCCGGGGAGCTGTTTTTT	CASSSDTGAGELFF
NA	TRBV6-5	TRBJ2-2	NA	TGTGCCAGCAGTCCCCCCCCGACGGGCACCGGGGAGCTGTTTTTT	CASSPPPTGTGELFF
TRBD1	TRBV5-1	TRBJ1-1	NA	TGCGCCAGCGGACAAACAGGGGGGACTGAAGCTTTCTTT	CASGQTGGTEAFF
NA	TRBV28	TRBJ1-5	NA	TGTGCCAGCAGTTTAGTAAACAATCAGCCCCAGCATTTT	CASSLVNNQPQHF
NA	TRBV6-5	TRBJ2-2	NA	TGTGCCAGCAGATCGAGCGCGGGTAGTGCCGGGGAGCTGTTTTTT	CASRSSAGSAGELFF
TRBD1	TRBV5-1	TRBJ2-2	few	TGCGCCAGCAGCTTGCGTCAGGGGGCGACCGGGGAGCTGTTTTTT	CASSLRQGATGELFF
TRBD1	TRBV7-2	TRBJ1-2	NA	TGTGCCAGCAGCCGGGGACAGGGAAGCTATGGCTACACCTTC	CASSRGQGSYGYTF
NA	TRBV6-1	TRBJ1-1	NA	TGTGCCAGCAGTGAAACGGTGAACACTGAAGCTTTCTTT	CASSETVNTEAFF
TRBD1	TRBV18	TRBJ1-1	NA	TGTGCCAGCTCATCAGGACAGGGGAACACTGAAGCTTTCTTT	CASSSGQGNTEAFF
TRBD1	TRBV5-4	TRBJ2-7	NA	TGTGCCAGCAGCTCAGACAGGGGCCCCTACGAGCAGTACTTC	CASSSDRGPYEQYF
NA	TRBV4-2	TRBJ1-3	NA	TGTGCCAGCAGCCAAGAAGGAGGGGTAGTTGGAAACACCATATATTTT	CASSQEGGVVGNTIYF
NA	TRBV18	TRBJ1-5	NA	TGTGCCAGCTCACCCGGAGGGGGCAATCAGCCCCAGCATTTT	CASSPGGGNQPQHF
TRBD2	TRBV6-6	TRBJ2-1	NA	TGTGCCAGCAAACCGGGACTAGCGGGAGGGTTGATTGAGCAGTTCTTC	CASKPGLAGGLIEQFF
TRBD1	TRBV28	TRBJ2-3	NA	TGTGCCAGCAGCCAGGCGGGACAGGGGACAGATACGCAGTATTTT	CASSQAGQGTDTQYF
TRBD1	TRBV9	TRBJ2-3	NA	TGTGCCAGCACCCCCGGACAGGGGGCAACTAGCACAGATACGCAGTATTTT	CASTPGQGATSTDTQYF
TRBD1	TRBV6-5	TRBJ2-7	NA	TGTGCCAGCAGGGCGACAGGGGCAACCTACGAGCAGTACTTC	CASRATGATYEQYF
TRBD2	TRBV19	TRBJ2-1	NA	TGTGCCAGTACCCTCCGGGGGGGATCCTACAATGAGCAGTTCTTC	CASTLRGGSYNEQFF
NA	TRBV7-2	TRBJ1-2	NA	TGTGCCAGCACCGCCGGGAACTATGGCTACACCTTC	CASTAGNYGYTF
NA	TRBV28	TRBJ2-3	NA	TGTGCCAGCAGGGCGACTAGGATCACAGATACGCAGTATTTT	CASRATRITDTQYF
NA	TRBV7-9	TRBJ2-7	NA	TGTGCCAGCACCCTCACCCCGATCTACGAGCAGTACTTC	CASTLTPIYEQYF
NA	TRBV28	TRBJ1-4	NA	TGTGCCAGCATTTTGAATTCAGCAACTAATGAAAAACTGTTTTTT	CASILNSATNEKLFF
TRBD1	TRBV7-9	TRBJ2-6	NA	TGTTCCAGCAGGCCTCGTTCCGGGACAGGGTCTTCTGGGGCCAACGTCCTGACTTTC	CSSRPRSGTGSSGANVLTF
TRBD1	TRBV5-1	TRBJ2-5	once	TGCGCCAGCCTCGAGGGGACAGGGGGCGTCGAGACCCAGTACTTC	CASLEGTGGVETQYF
NA	TRBV11-1	TRBJ1-1	few	TGTGCCAGCAGCTTAATTCAGGGAGGTCTTACTGAAGCTTTCTTT	CASSLIQGGLTEAFF
TRBD2	TRBV5-1	TRBJ2-5	once	TGCGCCAGCAGCTTTACTAGCGGGGGGGCCAGAGAGACCCAGTACTTC	CASSFTSGGARETQYF
NA	TRBV19	TRBJ1-1	NA	TGTGCCAGCCGCGGACAGCCGAACACTGAAGCTTTCTTT	CASRGQPNTEAFF
TRBD2	TRBV5-1	TRBJ2-5	NA	TGCGCCAGCAGCTTGGGGACTAGCGCCGACCAAGAGACCCAGTACTTC	CASSLGTSADQETQYF
NA	TRBV9	TRBJ1-1	few	TGTGCCAGCAGCCCTAGAAACCTGAACACTGAAGCTTTCTTT	CASSPRNLNTEAFF
TRBD1	TRBV29-1	TRBJ2-7	NA	TGCAGCTGTTCCCTCGGGACAGGGTACTACGAGCAGTACTTC	CSCSLGTGYYEQYF
TRBD1	TRBV29-1	TRBJ1-1	few	TGCAGCGTTGGAGACAGGGCGGGAACTGAAGCTTTCTTT	CSVGDRAGTEAFF
TRBD2	TRBV9	TRBJ2-1	NA	TGTGCCAGCAGCGCTAGCGGGAGGGGTGCTGAGCAGTTCTTC	CASSASGRGAEQFF
NA	TRBV28	TRBJ1-4	NA	TGTGCCAGCAGTTCATACCGAGGGGGGGGTGATGAAAAACTGTTTTTT	CASSSYRGGGDEKLFF
TRBD1	TRBV7-9	TRBJ1-4	few	TGTGCCAGCAGCTTGCCGGCGACAGGGGGCGCCGGTGAAAAACTGTTTTTT	CASSLPATGGAGEKLFF
TRBD1	TRBV5-6	TRBJ2-5	few	TGTGCCAGCAGCTTGGGAGGGGGCTGGAGGGAGACCCAGTACTTC	CASSLGGGWRETQYF
NA	TRBV6-5	TRBJ2-7	few	TGTGCCAGCAGTTACTCGAGGGGACTCCCAACGGGCGAGCAGTACTTC	CASSYSRGLPTGEQYF
NA	TRBV19	TRBJ2-1	NA	TGTGCCAGTAGTCAAGGGGATACGTACAATGAGCAGTTCTTC	CASSQGDTYNEQFF
NA	TRBV23-1	TRBJ1-2	NA	TGCGCCAGCAGTCCCCCACAGGATCCCCCGTGGAACTATGGCTACACCTTC	CASSPPQDPPWNYGYTF
NA	TRBV5-5	TRBJ1-2	NA	TGTGCCAGCAGCTTGGTGGAGGAAGAAGCTAACTATGGCTACACCTTC	CASSLVEEEANYGYTF
TRBD2	TRBV2	TRBJ2-7	few	TGTGCCAGCAGCGGGACTAGCGCTCGGAGCGAGCAGTACTTC	CASSGTSARSEQYF
TRBD2	TRBV10-3	TRBJ2-7	NA	TGTGCCATCAGCACTGCTAGCGGGAGGAACTACGAGCAGTACTTC	CAISTASGRNYEQYF
NA	TRBV5-6	TRBJ1-2	NA	TGTGCCAGCAGCTTGGATCACACGAACTATGGCTACACCTTC	CASSLDHTNYGYTF
TRBD2	TRBV5-1	TRBJ2-3	NA	TGCGCCAGCAGCGGGACTAGCGATAGAGGAGATACGCAGTATTTT	CASSGTSDRGDTQYF
TRBD1	TRBV19	TRBJ1-5	few	TGTGCCAGTAGTATCCGGGACAGGGGTAGCAATCAGCCCCAGCATTTT	CASSIRDRGSNQPQHF
NA	TRBV15	TRBJ1-2	NA	TGTGCCACCAGCAGAGTGGCGGGGCACTATGGCTACACCTTC	CATSRVAGHYGYTF
NA	TRBV5-1	TRBJ2-5	NA	TGCGCCAGCAGAGAGGGGGATCAAGAGACCCAGTACTTC	CASREGDQETQYF
TRBD2	TRBV5-4	TRBJ2-7	NA	TGTGCCAGCAGCGCCGCGGGGGGGAACGCCTACGAGCAGTACTTC	CASSAAGGNAYEQYF
TRBD2	TRBV14	TRBJ2-3	NA	TGTGCCAGCAGCCCGGGACTAGCGGGAAGGGCCCACGCAGATACGCAGTATTTT	CASSPGLAGRAHADTQYF
TRBD1	TRBV28	TRBJ2-7	NA	TGTGCCAGCAGTACAGGGGGCTACGAGCAGTACTTC	CASSTGGYEQYF
TRBD1	TRBV28	TRBJ2-5	NA	TGTGCCAGCAGTTTGGCTACAGGGGGATTTTGGGAGACCCAGTACTTC	CASSLATGGFWETQYF
NA	TRBV2	TRBJ1-2	few	TGTGCCAGCAGTGTTGGGCTTGGCTATGGCTACACCTTC	CASSVGLGYGYTF
NA	TRBV19	TRBJ2-2	NA	TGTGCCAGTAGTTCCTACACCGGGGAGCTGTTTTTT	CASSSYTGELFF
TRBD1	TRBV5-4	TRBJ2-7	NA	TGTGCCAGCAGCTTCATTGACAGGGTTTGGGAGCAGTACTTC	CASSFIDRVWEQYF